These 5 T cell receptor beta chains were sequenced from one sample in a study of blood T cell repertoires in COVID-19. Produced via immunoSEQ multiplex PCR; TCRdb's table is partial and in-frame only. The table lists approximately 350,000 clones, around 88% of them singletons, with roughly 7.2% in the top ten. Material for sequencing was peripheral blood. Source of these receptors: a woman between 55 and 75 years old with COVID-19, enrolled during active disease.

This clone was detected once. The rearrangement uses TRBV30 and TRBJ2-7, with a weak D call TRBD2 (5 bases). CDR1 and CDR2 from the germline V gene are GTSNPN and SVGIG (reference sequence). The germline V and J ends were trimmed by 6 bases and 2 bases, with 8 bases remaining between them. The CDR3 has 11 amino acids. CDR3 sequence (DNA): TGTGCCTGCGAGAGGGCCTACGAGCAGTACTTC. Amino acid sequence: CACERAYEQYF.

This sequence joins TRBV25-1 and TRBJ1-6, with D possibly being TRBD1 (6 bases). CDR1 MGHDK and CDR2 SYGVNS come from the germline V gene. Between the trimmed V and J ends, which lost 3 bases and 2 bases, there was a span of 8 bases. This CDR3 has 15 residues. CDR3 nucleotide sequence: TGTGCCAGCAGTGACAGGGGAACCTATAATTCACCCCTCCACTTT. It is translated as CASSDRGTYNSPLHF. The full variable domain, with the rest looked up from reference TRBV25-1 and TRBJ1-6, is EADIYQTPRYLVIGTGKKITLECSQTMGHDKMYWYQQDPGMELHLIHYSYGVNSTEKGDLSSESTVSRIRTEHFPLTLESARPSHTSQYLCASSDRGTYNSPLHFGNGTRLTVT.

This clone came up once. V is TRBV5-6 and J is TRBJ2-2, with TRBD2 as a possible D gene (5 bases). With 1 base removed from V and 4 bases from J, the gap between germline ends came to 17 bases. The CDR3 has 17 residues. Per the germline V gene, CDR1 is SGHDT and CDR2 is YYEEEE. In DNA, the CDR3 is TGTGCCAGCAGCTTGCGGTACAAGCGGTCGAGCACCGGGGAGCTGTTTTTT. It specifies CASSLRYKRSSTGELFF.

V gene TRBV7-9 combines with J gene TRBJ2-7; TRBD2 might be the D (5 bases). The CDR3 length is 14 residues. CDR1 and CDR2 (germline): SEHNR, FQNEAQ (reference sequence). Between the trimmed V and J ends, which lost 3 bases and 9 bases, there was a span of 18 bases. This chain's CDR3 is CASSFGGSEMGQYF. The DNA of the CDR3 is TGTGCCAGCAGCTTTGGAGGATCCGAAATGGGGCAGTACTTC. Variable domain in full (rest from reference TRBV7-9 and TRBJ2-7): DTGVSQNPRHKITKRGQNVTFRCDPISEHNRLYWYRQTLGQGPEFLTYFQNEAQLEKSRLLSDRFSAERPKGSFSTLEIQRTEQGDSAMYLCASSFGGSEMGQYFGPGTRLTVT.

The chain joins TRBV6-5 to TRBJ1-1; TRBD1 matches at 9 bases. Germline lookup yields CDR1 MNHEY and CDR2 SVGAGI. V was pared by 2 bases and J by 3 bases, with 7 bases of the junction left unmatched. This CDR3 has 16 amino acids. CDR3 nucleotides: TGTGCCAGCAGTTACCGACAGGGGGGTGTGGACACTGAAGCTTTCTTT. This gives the protein CASSYRQGGVDTEAFF.